The 18 T cell receptor beta chains below all came from one sample that was sequenced in a study of Japanese encephalitis immunity and Zika vaccine responses. CFSE-labeled PBMCs were cultured approximately six days with peptide pools, each at about 1 ug/mL. The sort collected unfixed, live, CD56-CD19-CD16-CD3+CD4+ CFSE-low proliferating CD4 T cells. TCRdb itself ran the 5' RACE reads through MiXCR, one entry per CDR3 protein. The sample shows 150 to 200 distinct CDR3 sequences, around 14% of them seen only once. The source material was antigen-activated CD4+ T cells from blood, cultured, sampled during a Zika inactivated vaccine study. These receptors were collected from an adult woman who received an inactivated Zika virus vaccine.

Judged by abundance, this clonotype is large (0.1 to 1%). J is TRBJ1-2 and V is TRBV20-1; D is unresolved. Germline values: CDR1 DFQATT, CDR2 SNEGSKA (reference sequence). The CDR3 totals 13 residues. V shed 6 bases and J shed 1 base, with 12 bases lying between them. CDR3 region: CSAHDMFNYGYTF. In DNA, the CDR3 is TGCAGTGCCCACGACATGTTTAACTATGGCTACACCTTC.

Sample share makes this clonotype large. The chain combines TRBV6-1 with TRBJ1-5, with D possibly TRBD1 on 5 matching bases. CDR1 MNHNS and CDR2 SASEGT come from the germline V gene. The CDR3 contains 15 residues. Trimming left V 6 bases short and J 0 bases short, with 12 bases between. The CDR3 bases are TGTGCCAGCAGGTGGGGCCTTTTTAGCAATCAGCCCCAGCATTTT. It is translated as CASRWGLFSNQPQHF.

Within the sample, this clonotype is large (0.1 to 1%). The chain couples TRBV6-6 to TRBJ2-1; 7 bases map to TRBD2. The J segment lost 6 bases and the V segment lost 9 bases, leaving 5 bases of the junction unmatched. Per the germline V gene, CDR1 is MNHNY and CDR2 is SVGAGI (reference sequence). This CDR3 region has 12 residues. CDR3 bases: TGTGCCAGTGGACTAGATCTCAATGAGCAGTTCTTC. Amino acids: CASGLDLNEQFF.

This rearrangement joins TRBV11-1 to TRBJ1-2, with D unclear. Looked up from germline, CDR1 is SGHAT and CDR2 is FQDESV (reference sequence). Trimming removed 8 bases from V and 4 bases from J, with 14 bases in between. The CDR3 contains 13 residues. CDR3 in amino acids: CASPTGRCYGYTF. CDR3 DNA: TGTGCCAGCCCAACCGGGAGGTGCTATGGCTACACCTTC.

This clonotype is judged large. CDR3 nucleotides: TGCGCCAGCAGTGAGTCAGGAAGGCATGGCTACACCTTC. Translated: CASSESGRHGYTF. The rearrangement joins TRBV10-1 to TRBJ1-2; D call uncertain. This CDR3 contains 13 residues. Germline CDR1 WNHNN, CDR2 SYGVQD (reference sequence). V was cut by 0 bases and J by 6 bases, with 8 bases left in between.

This clonotype has just a few counts. This may stem from a read error, because a much larger clone lies one nucleotide away. The rearrangement joins TRBV4-3 to TRBJ2-1, with 7 bases lining up with TRBD2. The CDR3 is made up of 17 amino acids. V shed 4 bases and J 6 bases; nucleotides not matched to a gene: 15. CDR1 is LGHNA, CDR2 YSLEER, per germline. CDR3 in DNA: TGCGCCAGCAGCCTTACGCTGGAAGCGGGAAGGCCCAATGAGCAGTTCTTC. This encodes CASSLTLEAGRPNEQFF.

This clonotype is labeled large. This CDR3 reads CASTPVSNAGSNYGYTF. The CDR3 nucleotides are TGTGCCAGCACCCCTGTATCCAACGCAGGGTCCAACTATGGCTACACCTTC. The rearrangement uses TRBV9 and TRBJ1-2, with D possibly being TRBD1 (5 bases). Germline V CDR1 and CDR2: SGDLS, YYNGEE. V shed 6 bases and J shed 2 bases, with 23 bases lying between them. The CDR3 is made up of 17 amino acids. Full variable domain (outside the CDR3, taken from reference TRBV9 and TRBJ1-2): DSGVTQTPKHLITATGQRVTLRCSPRSGDLSVYWYQQSLDQGLQFLIQYYNGEERAKGNILERFSAQQFPDLHSELNLSSLELGDSALYFCASTPVSNAGSNYGYTFGSGTRLTVV.

In its sample, this clonotype is large. The chain has TRBV20-1 and TRBJ2-5; 11 nucleotides line up with TRBD1. This CDR3 has 16 amino acids. Germline V gives CDR1 DFQATT, CDR2 SNEGSKA (reference sequence). V lost 4 bases and J lost 2; bases outside the gene matches: 9. The CDR3 spells CSANDGQGANQETQYF. The CDR3 DNA is TGCAGTGCTAATGACGGACAGGGGGCGAATCAAGAGACCCAGTACTTC.

This clonotype is labeled large (0.1 to 1%). The chain couples TRBV15 to TRBJ2-1, with 8 bases lining up with TRBD2. Trimming removed 0 bases from V and 9 bases from J; junction bases left unmatched: 4. This CDR3 comprises 14 residues. Germline loops: CDR1 LNHNV, CDR2 YYDKDF (reference sequence). This chain's CDR3 is CATSREGLGFEQFF. The CDR3, as DNA: TGTGCCACCAGCAGAGAGGGACTAGGATTTGAGCAGTTCTTC. The whole variable domain, filled in from reference TRBV15 and TRBJ2-1, reads DAMVIQNPRYQVTQFGKPVTLSCSQTLNHNVMYWYQQKSSQAPKLLFHYYDKDFNNEADTPDNFQSRRPNTSFCFLDIRSPGLGDTAMYLCATSREGLGFEQFFGPGTRLTVL.

This clonotype ranks as large. The chain uses TRBV7-2 and TRBJ2-7; 9 bases agree with TRBD1. This CDR3 is 16 amino acids long. Trimming took 3 bases from V and 5 from J; bases not matched to a gene: 11. Per the germline V gene, CDR1 is SGHTA and CDR2 is FQGNSA. CDR3 coding DNA: TGTGCCAGCAGCTTCCATTCCGGGACAGGGTCGGACGAGCAGTACTTC. This encodes CASSFHSGTGSDEQYF. Full variable domain (outside the CDR3, taken from reference TRBV7-2 and TRBJ2-7): GAGVSQSPSNKVTEKGKDVELRCDPISGHTALYWYRQSLGQGLEFLIYFQGNSAPDKSGLPSDRFSAERTGGSVSTLTIQRTQQEDSAVYLCASSFHSGTGSDEQYFGPGTRLTVT.

J is TRBJ1-3 and V is TRBV9, with TRBD1 matching over 7 bases. Trimming cost V 0 bases and J 0 bases; bases outside gene matches: 3. The V gene's germline CDR1 is SGDLS and CDR2 YYNGEE. This CDR3 has 16 amino acids. CDR3 nucleotide sequence: TGTGCCAGCAGCGTAGCAGGACAGGACTCTGGAAACACCATATATTTT. Protein product: CASSVAGQDSGNTIYF.

Relative to its sample, this clonotype is large. The chain recombines TRBV20-1 with TRBJ2-1; 11 positions match TRBD2. This CDR3 has 16 amino acids. Germline CDR1 reads DFQATT; CDR2 reads SNEGSKA (reference sequence). Trimming at V came to 3 bases and at J to 4 bases, leaving 8 bases not matched to a gene. DNA of the CDR3: TGCAGTGCTAGCGGGGGACTAGCGGTAGGTTACAATGAGCAGTTCTTC. Its protein product is CSASGGLAVGYNEQFF.

By proportion, this clonotype is large. The J gene is TRBJ1-2, the V gene TRBV4-3; D is undetermined. V lost 2 bases, J lost 3 bases, and 7 bases lay in between. The CDR3 covers 13 residues. Germline loops: CDR1 LGHNA, CDR2 YSLEER. The CDR3: CASSQPGDYGYTF. The CDR3 bases are TGCGCCAGCAGCCAACCTGGGGACTATGGCTACACCTTC.

CDR3 sequence reads: CASSKQGSAYEQYF. CDR3 nucleotide sequence: TGTGCCAGCAGCAAACAGGGGAGTGCCTACGAGCAGTACTTC. This rearrangement joins TRBV9 to TRBJ2-7, with 7 nucleotides matching TRBD1. The CDR3 sequence is 14 residues long. Germline V gene data show CDR1 as SGDLS and CDR2 as YYNGEE. With 4 bases clipped from V and 2 bases from J, the junction kept 6 bases outside the gene matches. The variable domain in full, with the rest retrieved from reference TRBV9 and TRBJ2-7, is DSGVTQTPKHLITATGQRVTLRCSPRSGDLSVYWYQQSLDQGLQFLIQYYNGEERAKGNILERFSAQQFPDLHSELNLSSLELGDSALYFCASSKQGSAYEQYFGPGTRLTVT.

This clonotype is deemed large. This chain joins TRBV11-1 and TRBJ2-7; 7 bases align to TRBD2. The CDR3 is made up of 13 amino acids. Germline V lookup: CDR1 SGHAT, CDR2 FQDESV (reference sequence). Losses at the gene ends were 5 bases for V and 2 bases for J; bases not matched to a gene: 3. DNA of the CDR3: TGTGCCAGCAGCCACGGGAGGACCTACGAGCAGTACTTC. It yields the protein CASSHGRTYEQYF. The complete variable domain, with remaining parts taken from reference TRBV11-1 and TRBJ2-7, reads EAEVAQSPRYKITEKSQAVAFWCDPISGHATLYWYRQILGQGPELLVQFQDESVVDDSQLPKDRFSAERLKGVDSTLKIQPAELGDSAMYLCASSHGRTYEQYFGPGTRLTVT.

CDR3 sequence reads: CASSLDIYAEQYF. The CDR3, as DNA: TGTGCCAGCAGCTTAGATATTTACGCCGAGCAGTACTTC. This chain connects TRBV7-2 to TRBJ2-7; D ambiguous. This CDR3 has 13 amino acids. The V and J ends lost 1 base and 6 bases respectively, with 10 bases between them. CDR1 SGHTA and CDR2 FQGNSA come from the germline V gene. The entire variable domain, with the rest obtained from reference TRBV7-2 and TRBJ2-7, is as follows: GAGVSQSPSNKVTEKGKDVELRCDPISGHTALYWYRQSLGQGLEFLIYFQGNSAPDKSGLPSDRFSAERTGGSVSTLTIQRTQQEDSAVYLCASSLDIYAEQYFGPGTRLTVT.

This clonotype is large (0.1 to 1%) in the sample. The rearrangement uses TRBV19 and TRBJ2-1; D ambiguous. The V gene's germline CDR1 is LNHDA and CDR2 SQIVND (reference sequence). The V end was cut by 0 bases, the J end by 2 bases, with 11 bases between. The CDR3 runs to 16 residues. As DNA, the CDR3 is TGTGCCAGTAGTATAGAGATGACAAGTCCCTACAATGAGCAGTTCTTC. This gives the protein CASSIEMTSPYNEQFF.

By its share, this clonotype is hyperexpanded. V usage is TRBV20-1 and J usage is TRBJ2-1, with D unclear. The V and J ends lost 1 base and 11 bases respectively, with 15 bases between them. The CDR3 has 13 amino acids. Germline V gene sequence: CDR1 DFQATT, CDR2 SNEGSKA (reference sequence). The CDR3 coding sequence is TGCAGTGCTAGAGCCCCAGAGGCGATGCAGCAGTTCTTC. It yields the protein CSARAPEAMQQFF.